This TCR beta chain emerged from a study of shared clonotypes between healthy human individuals. About the research overall: Three plates were used per donor for CD4 naive, three for CD4 memory, two for CD8 naive and one for CD8 memory.

This CDR3 has 15 amino acids. Germline CDR1 reads MNHEY; CDR2 reads SMNVEV (reference sequence). Between the trimmed V and J ends, which lost 5 bases and 0 bases, there was a span of 10 bases. Per the original data handling: In the immunoSEQ data, sequences were junction-only and lacked quality scores, so filtering differed. This table comes from immunoSEQ multiplex PCR, and its TCRdb copy is limited to in-frame clones, with some not included. V and J calls plus clone size are reproduced from that table; the DNA served to infer D and trimming. The table records about 2,500,000 clones, just over 90% of them present only once.

The sequence was obtained from a man aged 18 to 29 in good health. V gene TRBV27 combines with J gene TRBJ2-2; D may match TRBD1 or TRBD2 (5 bases each). Input material: naive CD4+ T cells sorted from blood. The subset denotes: CD45RA+ positively selected. CDR3 sequence: CASSPRGSNTGELFF. The CDR3 DNA is TGTGCCAGCAGTCCACGGGGCTCGAACACCGGGGAGCTGTTTTTT.